A single sample gave rise to the 14 T cell receptor beta chains below, sequenced in a study of blood T cell repertoires in COVID-19. Data came from immunoSEQ multiplex PCR; TCRdb stores just in-frame clones and leaves some out. The table shows 250,000 to 300,000 clones, with about four fifths occurring only once. The sequencing sample was made of peripheral blood. The receptor set was obtained from a woman aged 60-75 years with active or convalescent COVID-19.

The chain has TRBV5-4 and TRBJ2-5, with unresolved D. The CDR3 has 14 amino acids. The germline V and J ends were trimmed by 0 bases and 0 bases, with 6 bases remaining between them. Per the germline V gene, CDR1 is SGHNT and CDR2 is YYREEE (reference sequence). The CDR3 DNA sequence: TGTGCCAGCAGCTTGGTCTCGGACCAAGAGACCCAGTACTTC. The encoded protein is CASSLVSDQETQYF.

The J gene is TRBJ1-2, the V gene TRBV12-2; the table's D call TRBD1 went unverified against the DNA. TRBV12-2 has pseudogene status. The CDR3 has 16 amino acids. In DNA, the CDR3 is TGTGCAAGTCGCTTCGAAACAGGGATAATTGGCTATGGCTACACCTTC. Its protein product is CASRFETGIIGYGYTF.

There are a few counts of this clone. The chain combines TRBV7-3 with TRBJ2-5; the match to TRBD1 covers 7 bases. CDR3 size: 14 residues. Per the germline V gene, CDR1 is SGHTA and CDR2 is FQGTGA. J lost 5 bases, V lost 5 bases, and 8 bases had no gene match. The chain's CDR3 is CASSPGGQVETQYF. CDR3 DNA sequence: TGTGCCAGCAGCCCTGGAGGACAGGTGGAGACCCAGTACTTC.

The chain recombines TRBV7-2 with TRBJ2-5; D is possibly TRBD1 (6 bases). Trimming removed 2 bases at V and 5 bases at J, with 18 bases between. This CDR3 has 16 residues. Germline CDR1 SGHTA, CDR2 FQGNSA. The CDR3: CASSLRAGTSGETQYF. The CDR3 DNA reads TGTGCCAGCAGCTTAAGGGCCGGGACATCGGGGGAGACCCAGTACTTC.

The chain links TRBV18 to TRBJ1-6; perhaps TRBD1 as D (5 bases). V lost 5 bases and J lost 9, with 17 bases in between. Looked up from germline, CDR1 is KGHSH and CDR2 is LQKENI. The CDR3 has 15 amino acids. DNA for the CDR3: TGTGCCAGCTCATTACAGGATCGCCGAGGTTCACCCCTCCACTTT. It encodes CASSLQDRRGSPLHF.

This clone was seen ten or more times. This chain joins TRBV5-4 and TRBJ2-5; D is perhaps TRBD2 (5 bases). Trimming took off 0 bases at V and 1 base at J, with 7 bases between the two ends. The germline CDR1 and CDR2 sequences are SGHNT and YYREEE (reference sequence). The CDR3 has 14 amino acids. The CDR3, as DNA: TGTGCCAGCAGCTTGGGAGGGTTCCAAGAGACCCAGTACTTC. This gives the protein CASSLGGFQETQYF.

This clone showed up just once. The J gene is TRBJ2-2, the V gene TRBV7-6; weak D call: TRBD1 (6 bases). V shed 5 bases and J shed 8 bases, with 18 bases lying between them. CDR3 size: 15 residues. Germline V CDR1 and CDR2: SGHVS, FNYEAQ. CDR3 coding DNA: TGTGCCAGCAGCACTTCGGGACATTCCACGGGGGAGCTGTTTTTT. Amino acids: CASSTSGHSTGELFF.

V gene TRBV18 combines with J gene TRBJ1-4, with unresolved D. Germline V lookup: CDR1 KGHSH, CDR2 LQKENI. This CDR3 is 15 amino acids long. V was clipped by 6 bases and J by 0 bases, with 11 bases between them. CDR3 protein: CASSYLRPTNEKLFF. The CDR3 nucleotides read TGTGCCAGCTCCTACCTGCGGCCAACTAATGAAAAACTGTTTTTT.

This clone was seen a few times. One end of the junction varies from germline; a read error may be responsible. The chain recombines TRBV20-1 with TRBJ2-1, with 11 bases aligning to TRBD2. The CDR3 is 10 residues long. Germline V gene data show CDR1 as DFQATT and CDR2 as SNEGSKA (reference sequence). CDR3 amino acids: CSATSGGRLF. The CDR3 coding sequence is TGCAGTGCCACTAGCGGGGGACGGCTCTTC.

The V and J genes are TRBV10-3 and TRBJ1-2; D is perhaps TRBD1 (5 bases). CDR1 is ENHRY, CDR2 SYGVKD, per germline. Trimming took off 3 bases at V and 3 bases at J, with 29 bases between the two ends. This CDR3 has 20 residues. CDR3 protein: CAISEGVKEGRLSSDYGYTF. The CDR3 DNA is TGTGCCATCAGTGAAGGAGTGAAGGAGGGGCGGCTTTCTTCGGACTATGGCTACACCTTC.

V and J are TRBV12-3 or TRBV12-4 and TRBJ2-7; D gene ambiguous. V was clipped by 8 bases and J by 2 bases, with 7 bases between them. The CDR3 runs to 11 residues. The CDR3 region is CASAAAYEQYF. The DNA of the CDR3 is TGTGCCAGCGCCGCGGCCTACGAGCAGTACTTC.

The chain carries TRBV9 and TRBJ2-4; no definite D call. V dropped 0 bases and J dropped 5 bases, with 15 bases sitting between them. The length of the CDR3 is 16 residues. Germline CDR1 reads SGDLS; CDR2 reads YYNGEE. DNA of the CDR3: TGTGCCAGCAGCGTAGGAACTATAGAGACCCAAAACATTCAGTACTTC. Protein: CASSVGTIETQNIQYF.

The rearrangement links TRBV11-2 to TRBJ1-2; D may be TRBD1 (6 bases). The CDR3 consists of 14 residues. Trimming pared 5 bases from V and 4 bases from J, leaving 14 bases between. Germline lookup yields CDR1 SGHAT and CDR2 FQNNGV. For the CDR3, the DNA is TGTGCCAGCAGCCCAGACACAGGGCCCTATGGCTACACCTTC. Translating it yields CASSPDTGPYGYTF.

The V and J genes are TRBV19 and TRBJ1-2, with 7 bases lining up with TRBD1. Germline loops: CDR1 LNHDA, CDR2 SQIVND (reference sequence). The ends lost 5 bases at V and 0 bases at J; junction bases unmatched: 6. This CDR3 contains 15 residues. CDR3 nucleotide sequence: TGTGCCAGTAGTCCCTGGACAGGTGCTAACTATGGCTACACCTTC. Translated, it gives CASSPWTGANYGYTF.